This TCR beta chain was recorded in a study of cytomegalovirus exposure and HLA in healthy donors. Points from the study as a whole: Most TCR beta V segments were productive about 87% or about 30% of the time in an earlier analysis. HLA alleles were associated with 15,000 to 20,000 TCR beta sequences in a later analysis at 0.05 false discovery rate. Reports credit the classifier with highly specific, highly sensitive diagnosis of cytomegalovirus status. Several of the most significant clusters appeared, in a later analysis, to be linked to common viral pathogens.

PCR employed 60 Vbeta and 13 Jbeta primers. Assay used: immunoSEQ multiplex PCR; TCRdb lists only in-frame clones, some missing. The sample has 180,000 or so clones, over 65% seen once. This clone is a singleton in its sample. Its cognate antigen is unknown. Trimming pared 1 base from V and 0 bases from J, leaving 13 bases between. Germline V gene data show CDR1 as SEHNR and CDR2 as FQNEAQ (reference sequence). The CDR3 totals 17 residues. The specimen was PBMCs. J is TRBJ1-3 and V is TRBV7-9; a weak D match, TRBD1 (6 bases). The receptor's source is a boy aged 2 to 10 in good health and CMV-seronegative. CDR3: CASSLGGGPRSGNTIYF. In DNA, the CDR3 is TGTGCCAGCAGCTTAGGAGGGGGACCCCGCTCTGGAAACACCATATATTTT.